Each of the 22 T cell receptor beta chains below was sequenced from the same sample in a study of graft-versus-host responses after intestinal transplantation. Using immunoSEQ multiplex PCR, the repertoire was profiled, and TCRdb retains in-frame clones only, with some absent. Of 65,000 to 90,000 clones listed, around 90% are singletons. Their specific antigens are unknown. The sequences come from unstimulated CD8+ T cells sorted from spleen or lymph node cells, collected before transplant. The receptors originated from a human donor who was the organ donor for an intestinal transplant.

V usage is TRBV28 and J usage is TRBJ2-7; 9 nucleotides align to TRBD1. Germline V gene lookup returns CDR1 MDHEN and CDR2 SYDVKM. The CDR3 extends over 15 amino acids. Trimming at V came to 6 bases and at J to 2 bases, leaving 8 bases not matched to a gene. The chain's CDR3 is CASSPGTGRTYEQYF. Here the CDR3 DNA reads TGTGCCAGCAGCCCCGGGACAGGGAGAACCTACGAGCAGTACTTC.

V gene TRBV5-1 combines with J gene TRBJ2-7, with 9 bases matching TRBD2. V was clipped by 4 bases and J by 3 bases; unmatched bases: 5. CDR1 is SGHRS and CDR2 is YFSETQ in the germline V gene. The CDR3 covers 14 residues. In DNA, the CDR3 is TGCGCCAGCAGCGTAGGGACTAGCTACTACGAGCAGTACTTC. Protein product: CASSVGTSYYEQYF.

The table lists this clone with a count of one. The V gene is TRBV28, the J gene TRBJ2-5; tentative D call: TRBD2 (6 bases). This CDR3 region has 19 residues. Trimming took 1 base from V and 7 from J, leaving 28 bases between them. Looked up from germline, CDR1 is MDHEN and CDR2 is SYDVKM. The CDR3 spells CASSLSGSNNLGEKWTQYF. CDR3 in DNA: TGTGCCAGCAGTTTATCCGGGAGTAATAATCTAGGGGAGAAATGGACCCAGTACTTC.

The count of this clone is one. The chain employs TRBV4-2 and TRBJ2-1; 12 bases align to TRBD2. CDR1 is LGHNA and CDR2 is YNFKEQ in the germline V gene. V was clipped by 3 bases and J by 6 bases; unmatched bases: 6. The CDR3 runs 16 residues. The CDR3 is CASSQSLAGGPNEQFF. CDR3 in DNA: TGTGCCAGCAGCCAGTCCCTAGCGGGAGGGCCCAATGAGCAGTTCTTC.

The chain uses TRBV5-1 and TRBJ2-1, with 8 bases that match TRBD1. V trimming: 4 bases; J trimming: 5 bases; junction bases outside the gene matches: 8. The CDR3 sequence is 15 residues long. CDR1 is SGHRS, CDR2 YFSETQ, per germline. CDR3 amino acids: CASSLRQGTHNEQFF. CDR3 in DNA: TGCGCCAGCAGCCTGCGACAGGGGACCCACAATGAGCAGTTCTTC.

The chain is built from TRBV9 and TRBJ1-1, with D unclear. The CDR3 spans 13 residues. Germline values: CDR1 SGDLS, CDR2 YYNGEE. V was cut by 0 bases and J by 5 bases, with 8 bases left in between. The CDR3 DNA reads TGTGCCAGCAGCGTAGGCAAGGGAACTGAAGCTTTCTTT. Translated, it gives CASSVGKGTEAFF.

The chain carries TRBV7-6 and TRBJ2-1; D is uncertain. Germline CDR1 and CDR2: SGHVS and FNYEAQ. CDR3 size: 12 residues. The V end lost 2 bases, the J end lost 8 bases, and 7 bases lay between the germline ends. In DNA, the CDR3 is TGTGCCAGCAGCTTATCTTACCATGAGCAGTTCTTC. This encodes CASSLSYHEQFF.

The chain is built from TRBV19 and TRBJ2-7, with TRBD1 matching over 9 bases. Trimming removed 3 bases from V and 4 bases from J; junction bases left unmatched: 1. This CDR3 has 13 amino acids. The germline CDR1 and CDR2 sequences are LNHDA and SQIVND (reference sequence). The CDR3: CASSMTGGYEQYF. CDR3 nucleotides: TGTGCCAGTAGTATGACAGGGGGGTACGAGCAGTACTTC. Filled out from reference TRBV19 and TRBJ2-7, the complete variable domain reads DGGITQSPKYLFRKEGQNVTLSCEQNLNHDAMYWYRQDPGQGLRLIYYSQIVNDFQKGDIAEGYSVSREKKESFPLTVTSAQKNPTAFYLCASSMTGGYEQYFGPGTRLTVT.

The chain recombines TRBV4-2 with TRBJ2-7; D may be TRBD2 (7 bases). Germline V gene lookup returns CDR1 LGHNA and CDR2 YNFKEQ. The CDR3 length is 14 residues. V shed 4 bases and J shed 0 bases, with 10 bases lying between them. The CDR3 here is CASSPRGGSYEQYF. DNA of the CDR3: TGTGCCAGCAGCCCAAGGGGGGGCTCCTACGAGCAGTACTTC.

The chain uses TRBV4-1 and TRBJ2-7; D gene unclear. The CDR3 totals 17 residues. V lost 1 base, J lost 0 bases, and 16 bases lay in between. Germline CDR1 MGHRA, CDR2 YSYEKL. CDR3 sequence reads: CASSQGGLNGPSYEQYF. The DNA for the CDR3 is TGCGCCAGCAGCCAAGGTGGTCTAAACGGACCCTCCTACGAGCAGTACTTC.

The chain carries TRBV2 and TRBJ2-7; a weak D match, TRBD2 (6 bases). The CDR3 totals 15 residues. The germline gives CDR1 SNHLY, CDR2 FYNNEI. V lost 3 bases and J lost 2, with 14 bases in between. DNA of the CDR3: TGTGCCAGCAGTGACGCCGGGAGACCAGCCTACGAGCAGTACTTC. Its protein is CASSDAGRPAYEQYF.

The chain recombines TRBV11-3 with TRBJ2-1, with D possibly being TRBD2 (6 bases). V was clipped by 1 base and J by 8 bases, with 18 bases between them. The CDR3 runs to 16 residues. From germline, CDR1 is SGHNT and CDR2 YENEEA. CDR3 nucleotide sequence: TGTGCCAGCAGCTTAGTTTCTACTAGCCTTATGGATGAGCAGTTCTTC. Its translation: CASSLVSTSLMDEQFF. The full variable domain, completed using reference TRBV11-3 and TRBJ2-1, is EAGVVQSPRYKIIEKKQPVAFWCNPISGHNTLYWYLQNLGQGPELLIRYENEEAVDDSQLPKDRFSAERLKGVDSTLKIQPAELGDSAVYLCASSLVSTSLMDEQFFGPGTRLTVL.

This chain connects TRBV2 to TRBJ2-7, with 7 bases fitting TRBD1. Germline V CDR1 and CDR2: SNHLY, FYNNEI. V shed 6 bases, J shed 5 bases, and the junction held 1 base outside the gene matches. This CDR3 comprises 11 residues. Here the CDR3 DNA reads TGTGCCAGCAGAGACAGGGACGAGCAGTACTTC. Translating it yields CASRDRDEQYF.

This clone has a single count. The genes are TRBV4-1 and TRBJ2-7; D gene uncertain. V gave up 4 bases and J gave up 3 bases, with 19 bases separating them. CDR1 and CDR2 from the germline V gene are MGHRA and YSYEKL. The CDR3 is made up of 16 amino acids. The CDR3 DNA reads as TGCGCCAGCAGCCGCTTCCGGGCCTACGAAGGCTACGAGCAGTACTTC. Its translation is CASSRFRAYEGYEQYF.

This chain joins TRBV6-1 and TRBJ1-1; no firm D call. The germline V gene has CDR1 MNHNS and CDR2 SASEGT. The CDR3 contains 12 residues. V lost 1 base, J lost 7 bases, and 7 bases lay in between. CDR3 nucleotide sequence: TGTGCCAGCAGTGAAGGTGCCGGTGAAGCTTTCTTT. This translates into CASSEGAGEAFF.

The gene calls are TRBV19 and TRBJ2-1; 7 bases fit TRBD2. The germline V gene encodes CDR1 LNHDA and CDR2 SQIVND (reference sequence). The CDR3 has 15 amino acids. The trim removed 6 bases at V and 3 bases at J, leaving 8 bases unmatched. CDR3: CASSPWGGDYNEQFF. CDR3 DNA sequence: TGTGCCAGTAGCCCCTGGGGGGGGGACTACAATGAGCAGTTCTTC.

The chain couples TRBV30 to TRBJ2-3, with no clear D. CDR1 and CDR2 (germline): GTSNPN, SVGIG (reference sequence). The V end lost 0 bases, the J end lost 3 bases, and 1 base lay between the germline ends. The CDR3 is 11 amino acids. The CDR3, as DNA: TGTGCCTGGAGTGTAACAGATACGCAGTATTTT. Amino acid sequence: CAWSVTDTQYF.

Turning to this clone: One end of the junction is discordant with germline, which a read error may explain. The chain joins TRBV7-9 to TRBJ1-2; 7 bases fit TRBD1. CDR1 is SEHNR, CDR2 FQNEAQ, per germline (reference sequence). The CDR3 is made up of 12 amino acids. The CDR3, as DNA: TGTGCCAGCAGCTTAGCTAGTCAACAGGGGATCTTC. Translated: CASSLASQQGIF.

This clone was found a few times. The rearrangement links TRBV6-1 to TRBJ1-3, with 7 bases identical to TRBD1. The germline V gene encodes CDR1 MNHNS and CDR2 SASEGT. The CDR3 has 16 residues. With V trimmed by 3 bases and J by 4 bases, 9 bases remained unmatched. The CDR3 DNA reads TGTGCCAGCAGTGACCAAAGACAGGGAAGAGGAAACACCATATATTTT. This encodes CASSDQRQGRGNTIYF.

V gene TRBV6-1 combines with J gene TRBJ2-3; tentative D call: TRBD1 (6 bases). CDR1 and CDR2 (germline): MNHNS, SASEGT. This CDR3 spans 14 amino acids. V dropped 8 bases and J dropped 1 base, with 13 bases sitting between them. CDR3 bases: TGTGCCAGCGCAACGGGACAAGGCACAGATACGCAGTATTTT. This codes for CASATGQGTDTQYF.

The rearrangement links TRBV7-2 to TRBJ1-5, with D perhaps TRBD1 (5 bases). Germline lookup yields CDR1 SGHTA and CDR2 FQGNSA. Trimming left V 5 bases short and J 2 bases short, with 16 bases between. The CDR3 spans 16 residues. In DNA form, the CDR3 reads TGTGCCAGCAGCGGGGGAGGTCCGCCGGGCAATCAGCCCCAGCATTTT. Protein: CASSGGGPPGNQPQHF.

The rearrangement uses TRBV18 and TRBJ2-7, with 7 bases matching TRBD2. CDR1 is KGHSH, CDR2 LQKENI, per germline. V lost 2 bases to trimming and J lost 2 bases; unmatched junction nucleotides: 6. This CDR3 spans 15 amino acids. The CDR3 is CASSPETSRPYEQYF. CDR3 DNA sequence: TGTGCCAGCTCACCAGAGACTAGCAGACCCTACGAGCAGTACTTC.